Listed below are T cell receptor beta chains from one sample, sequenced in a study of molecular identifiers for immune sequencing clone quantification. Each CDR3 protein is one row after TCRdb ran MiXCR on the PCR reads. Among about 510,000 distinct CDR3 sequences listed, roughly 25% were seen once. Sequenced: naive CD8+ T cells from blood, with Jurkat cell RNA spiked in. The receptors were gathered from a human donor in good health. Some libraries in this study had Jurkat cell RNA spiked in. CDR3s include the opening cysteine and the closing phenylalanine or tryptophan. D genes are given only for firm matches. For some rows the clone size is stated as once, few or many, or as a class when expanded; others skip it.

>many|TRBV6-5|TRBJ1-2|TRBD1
CASRQSDRSFYGYTF
TGTGCCAGCAGACAATCGGACAGGTCCTTCTATGGCTACACCTTC
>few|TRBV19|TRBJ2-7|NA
CASSSRGQGSYEQYF
TGTGCCAGTAGTTCCCGCGGCCAGGGTTCCTACGAGCAGTACTTC
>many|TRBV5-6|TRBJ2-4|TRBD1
CASSQDRAGNIQYF
TGTGCCAGCAGCCAGGACAGGGCGGGTAACATTCAGTACTTC
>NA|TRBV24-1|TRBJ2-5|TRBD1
CPTSDRKGQEETQYF
TGTCCCACCAGTGATCGAAAGGGACAGGAAGAGACCCAGTACTTC
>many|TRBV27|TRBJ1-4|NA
CASSLLGEEEKLFF
TGTGCCAGCAGTTTACTGGGGGAGGAGGAAAAACTGTTTTTT
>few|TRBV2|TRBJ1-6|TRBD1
CASSGGRDRGHNSPLHF
TGTGCCAGCAGTGGGGGAAGGGACAGGGGGCATAATTCACCCCTCCACTTT
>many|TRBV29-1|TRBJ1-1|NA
CSVEGLGNTEAFF
TGCAGCGTTGAGGGACTGGGGAACACTGAAGCTTTCTTT
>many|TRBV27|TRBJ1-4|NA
CASSLGATARNEKLFF
TGTGCCAGCAGTTTAGGGGCAACCGCAAGAAATGAAAAACTGTTTTTT
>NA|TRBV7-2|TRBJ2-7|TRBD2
CASGWGLAGDEQYF
TGTGCCAGCGGCTGGGGACTAGCGGGAGACGAGCAGTACTTC
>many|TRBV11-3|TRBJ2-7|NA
CASSLGTISEQYF
TGTGCCAGCAGCTTAGGGACCATTTCCGAGCAGTACTTC
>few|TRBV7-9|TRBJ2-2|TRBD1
CASSGQDFATKLFF
TGTGCCAGCAGCGGACAGGATTTCGCCACGAAGCTGTTTTTT
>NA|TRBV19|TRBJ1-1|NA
CASTPGAQPVNTEAFF
TGTGCCAGTACCCCTGGGGCCCAACCAGTGAACACTGAAGCTTTCTTT
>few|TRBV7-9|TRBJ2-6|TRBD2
CASSPGGGPSSGANVLTF
TGTGCCAGCAGCCCTGGGGGGGGTCCAAGCTCTGGGGCCAACGTCCTGACTTTC
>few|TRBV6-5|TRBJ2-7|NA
CASSYSPRPAGFYEQYF
TGTGCCAGCAGTTACTCGCCGCGGCCCGCAGGGTTCTACGAGCAGTACTTC
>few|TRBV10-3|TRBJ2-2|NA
CAISDRDGTGELFF
TGTGCCATCAGTGATCGGGACGGCACCGGGGAGCTGTTTTTT
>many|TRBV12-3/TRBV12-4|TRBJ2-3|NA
CASRTKFLNTQYF
TGTGCCAGCAGGACTAAGTTCCTGAATACGCAGTATTTT
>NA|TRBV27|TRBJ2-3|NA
CGSTSTDTQYF
TGTGGCAGCACAAGCACAGATACGCAGTATTTT
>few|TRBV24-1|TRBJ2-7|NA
CATSDLDPYEQYF
TGTGCCACCAGTGATTTGGACCCCTACGAGCAGTACTTC
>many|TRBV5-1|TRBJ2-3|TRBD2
CASSLVSGTTILTDTQYF
TGCGCCAGCAGCTTGGTCTCCGGGACTACGATACTCACAGATACGCAGTATTTT
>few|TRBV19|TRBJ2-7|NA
CASSDGNYEQYF
TGTGCCAGTAGTGACGGGAACTACGAGCAGTACTTC
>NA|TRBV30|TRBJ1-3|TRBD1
CAWMYRGSGNTIYF
TGTGCCTGGATGTACAGGGGCTCTGGAAACACCATATATTTT
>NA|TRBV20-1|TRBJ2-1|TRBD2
CSARDLGLAGGQSPYNEQFF
TGCAGTGCTAGAGATCTAGGACTAGCGGGAGGCCAAAGCCCCTACAATGAGCAGTTCTTC
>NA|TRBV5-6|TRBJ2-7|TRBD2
CASSLEGLAVSYEQYF
TGTGCCAGCAGCTTGGAAGGACTAGCAGTCTCCTACGAGCAGTACTTC
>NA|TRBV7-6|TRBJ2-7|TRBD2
CASGPLAGEDEQYF
TGTGCCAGCGGCCCGTTAGCGGGGGAGGACGAGCAGTACTTC
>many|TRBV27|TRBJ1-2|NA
CASSLSIRGNYGYTF
TGTGCCAGCAGTTTAAGTATCCGGGGGAACTATGGCTACACCTTC
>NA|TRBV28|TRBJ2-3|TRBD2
CASSHYAGVSDTQYF
TGTGCCAGCAGTCACTACGCGGGAGTGTCAGATACGCAGTATTTT
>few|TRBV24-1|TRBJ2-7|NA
CATSSLASYEQYF
TGTGCCACCAGTAGTTTAGCGAGCTACGAGCAGTACTTC
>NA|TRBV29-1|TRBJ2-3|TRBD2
CSVEIAGGGGDKQYF
TGCAGCGTTGAAATAGCGGGAGGGGGTGGTGATAAGCAGTATTTT
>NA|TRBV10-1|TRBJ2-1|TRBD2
CASSEGLAGLSYNEQFF
TGCGCCAGCAGTGAGGGACTAGCGGGGCTATCCTACAATGAGCAGTTCTTC
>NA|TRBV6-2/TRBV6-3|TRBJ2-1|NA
CASILAPSSYNEQFF
TGTGCCAGCATACTGGCCCCTTCCTCCTACAATGAGCAGTTCTTC